Sequencing of this T cell receptor (beta chain) was carried out in a study of blood T cell repertoires in COVID-19 (TCRdb year 2020). In the study overall: The collaborator samples originated in the United States, Italy and Spain and spanned the acute and convalescent phases of COVID-19. Where available, HLA class I and class II types were obtained from metadata supplied by the sample provider rather than from assay-based typing. Sample metadata almost always included a de-identified subject ID, COVID-19 status, age in years and sex. The samples were drawn from two sources: the first 160 participants of the ongoing ImmuneRACE study, and over 1,000 subjects contributed by 6 global collaborators. The prospective study material was composed of cDNA or gDNA derived from T cells, B-cell-depleted T cells, or PBMCs. Subjects who had been exposed to COVID-19, were actively infected with it, or had recovered from it provided the deeply sampled blood TCRbeta repertoires that made up the dataset. The repertoires were released in a freely available public database meant as a resource for research on the immune response to SARS-CoV-2. The study at large found these results: How much clinical and demographic metadata was included differed by source and by participant, and the metadata was provided uncurated.

Relative to germline, V is missing 3 bases and J is missing 0 bases, with 5 bases of the junction outside any gene match. Based on the germline V gene, the CDR1 and CDR2 sequences are MGHRA and YSYEKL. The CDR3 spans 16 residues, from the cysteine through the phenylalanine. Left in the record is the CDR3 DNA by itself, 48 bases read in frame from the first base. At one collaborating source in Seattle, patients were enrolled during active infection and were followed longitudinally through the course of disease. The collaborating institutions used their own protocols to collect whole blood in K2EDTA tubes. Collaborator samples were shipped for TCRbeta analysis as frozen whole blood, isolated PBMCs, or DNA extracted from either sample type. TCRbeta CDR3 regions were amplified from genomic DNA using the immunoSEQ Assay, a bias-controlled multiplex PCR. The paper's data handling went like this. Within the assay, amplification of reference gene primers was used to estimate how many nucleated cells each sample contained. Sequence reads were collapsed and filtered to measure the absolute abundance of every unique TCRbeta CDR3 rearrangement. For each sample, productive Simpson clonality was calculated by taking the square root of Simpson's diversity index across productive rearrangements. Here the immuneACCESS table is served through TCRdb, limited to in-frame sequences with V and J called. Missing clones are a known gap in these copies; in checked studies unresolved V genes cover under half, and the rest lacks a known reason. D and trimming were read from the DNA, whereas the V and J calls and clone size are those reported in that table. This sample holds 95,000 to 120,000 clones; approximately 85% were observed only once. Clones ranked in the top ten supply roughly 5% of the sample.

On this clone: It lacks a known antigen. One base away there is no much larger clone; base qualities are not given.

The origin of this receptor is a woman aged 60-75 years with COVID-19, enrolled during active disease. This receptor chain uses TRBV4-1 and TRBJ1-5; 7 middle bases align to TRBD1. The sequencing input was peripheral blood. This receptor carries the CDR3 CASSHTGVPSNQPQHF. The DNA sequence is given as TGCGCCAGCAGCCACACAGGGGTCCCTAGCAATCAGCCCCAGCATTTT.